The rows below give T cell receptor beta chains drawn from one sample of a study of cytomegalovirus exposure and HLA in healthy donors. TCRdb's table, derived via immunoSEQ multiplex PCR, lists solely in-frame clones and lacks some. The sample has roughly 230,000 clones; about 93% are singletons. The sequencing sample was made of PBMCs. The receptors were gathered from a girl aged 2-10 years in good health and CMV-seronegative. Each CDR3 is given with its conserved first and last residue. Fields, in order: D gene, J gene, clone size, V gene, CDR3 protein, CDR3 DNA. A D gene is named only where the DNA matches it firmly. Rows give clone size only sometimes, using once, few, many, or a class for an expanded clone.

-	TRBJ1-1	-	TRBV5-1	CASSLDLLVNTEAFF	TGCGCCAGCAGCTTGGACCTATTAGTGAACACTGAAGCTTTCTTT
-	TRBJ1-5	-	TRBV7-9	CASSRDSRNQPQHF	TGTGCCAGCAGCCGCGACAGTCGCAATCAGCCCCAGCATTTT
-	TRBJ1-1	once	TRBV6-8	CASWRWEGSTEAFF	TGTGCCAGCTGGCGGTGGGAGGGGAGCACTGAAGCTTTCTTT
TRBD1	TRBJ2-3	-	TRBV29-1	CSVEGYGQGWEGTQYF	TGCAGCGTTGAAGGTTATGGACAGGGGTGGGAGGGTACGCAGTATTTT
-	TRBJ2-1	-	TRBV7-9	CSSLPGDNEQFF	TGTTCCAGCCTCCCGGGAGACAATGAGCAGTTCTTC
-	TRBJ1-5	-	TRBV7-9	CASSSGDEWNQPQHF	TGTGCCAGCAGCTCGGGGGACGAGTGGAATCAGCCCCAGCATTTT
-	TRBJ2-7	-	TRBV2	CASSEAWDLNYEQYF	TGTGCCAGCAGTGAAGCATGGGACTTAAACTACGAGCAGTACTTC
TRBD1	TRBJ2-1	-	TRBV5-1	CASSLGDSTDEQFF	TGCGCCAGCAGCTTGGGGGACAGCACCGATGAGCAGTTCTTC
-	TRBJ1-3	-	TRBV15	CATSRDPFYSGNTIYF	TGTGCCACCAGCAGAGATCCGTTCTACTCTGGAAACACCATATATTTT
TRBD2	TRBJ2-7	-	TRBV2	CASQGLAGVFSYEQYF	TGTGCCAGCCAAGGACTAGCGGGGGTTTTCTCCTACGAGCAGTACTTC
-	TRBJ2-7	few	TRBV6-5	CASSYGSGRGDEQYF	TGTGCCAGCAGTTACGGTTCGGGCCGCGGGGACGAGCAGTACTTC